The clone carrying this T cell receptor beta chain was detected once. The sample comes from a study of T cell changes during pregnancy in multiple sclerosis. Germline CDR1 and CDR2: SNHLY and FYNNEI. V lost 6 bases and J lost 8; bases outside the gene matches: 16. This CDR3 region has 17 residues. The assay was immunoSEQ multiplex PCR, and TCRdb's table has in-frame clones only and misses some. The sample lists around 30,000 clones; 85% to 90% were seen once. The chain carries TRBV2 and TRBJ2-2; 9 bases fit TRBD1. Source: CD8+ T cells from peripheral blood mononuclear cells, taken in the third trimester of pregnancy. The sequence was collected from a female donor with multiple sclerosis, enrolled in a pregnancy study. CDR3 residues: CASRGIWSRDRVGELFF. CDR3 nucleotides: TGTGCCAGCAGAGGTATTTGGTCCCGGGACAGGGTTGGGGAGCTGTTTTTT.